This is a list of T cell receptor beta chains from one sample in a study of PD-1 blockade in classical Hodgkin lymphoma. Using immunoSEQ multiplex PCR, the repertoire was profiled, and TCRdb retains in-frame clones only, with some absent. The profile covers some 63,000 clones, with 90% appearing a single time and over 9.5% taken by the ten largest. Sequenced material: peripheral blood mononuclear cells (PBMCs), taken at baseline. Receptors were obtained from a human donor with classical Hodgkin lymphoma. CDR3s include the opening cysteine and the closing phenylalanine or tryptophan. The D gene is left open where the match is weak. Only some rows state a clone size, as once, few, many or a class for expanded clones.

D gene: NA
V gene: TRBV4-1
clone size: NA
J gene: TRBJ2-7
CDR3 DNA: TGCGCCAGCAGCCAAGAAGACGGAGGGCTCTACGAGCAGTACTTC
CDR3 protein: CASSQEDGGLYEQYF

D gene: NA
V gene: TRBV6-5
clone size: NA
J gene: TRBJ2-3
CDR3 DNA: TGTGCCAGCAGTTACTCGTACGCAGGAAGCACAGATACGCAGTATTTT
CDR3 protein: CASSYSYAGSTDTQYF

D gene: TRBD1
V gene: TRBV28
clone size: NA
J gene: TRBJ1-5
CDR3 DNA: TGTGCCAGCAAAGAGACAGGGGGCAATCAGCCCCAGCATTTT
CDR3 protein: CASKETGGNQPQHF

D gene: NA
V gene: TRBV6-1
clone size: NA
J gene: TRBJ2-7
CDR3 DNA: TGTGCCAGCAACCCACCCTCCTACGAGCAGTACTTC
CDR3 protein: CASNPPSYEQYF

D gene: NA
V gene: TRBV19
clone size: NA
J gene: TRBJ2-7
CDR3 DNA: TGTGCCAGTAGTATGCCCTCTCAAGGGGGGGTCTACGAGCAGTACTTC
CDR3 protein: CASSMPSQGGVYEQYF

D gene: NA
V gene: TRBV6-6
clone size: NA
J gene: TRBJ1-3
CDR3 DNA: TGTGCCAGCAGTACAGGGTTCTCCATATATTTT
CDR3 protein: CASSTGFSIYF

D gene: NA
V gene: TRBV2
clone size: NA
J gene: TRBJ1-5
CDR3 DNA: TGTGCCAGCAGTGTAGTGAGGGGCGGTCAGCCCCAGCATTTT
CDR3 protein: CASSVVRGGQPQHF

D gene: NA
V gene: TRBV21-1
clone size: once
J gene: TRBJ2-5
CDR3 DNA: TGTGCCAGCAGCGGAAGACAGGGACACCAAGAGACCCAGTACTTC
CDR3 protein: CASSGRQGHQETQYF

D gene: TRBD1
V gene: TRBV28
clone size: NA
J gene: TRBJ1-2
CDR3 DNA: TGTGCCAGCAGTTCGCCGGGACAGGGTCTGGCCTCTGGGGGCTACACCTTC
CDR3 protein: CASSSPGQGLASGGYTF

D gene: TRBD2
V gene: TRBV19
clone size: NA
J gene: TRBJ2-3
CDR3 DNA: TGTGCCAGTAGTAACTTAGCGGGGGGTCCCGATACGCAGTATTTT
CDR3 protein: CASSNLAGGPDTQYF

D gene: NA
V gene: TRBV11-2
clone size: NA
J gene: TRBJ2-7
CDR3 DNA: TGTGCCAGCAGCTTAGTTCCGGGTTACGAGCAGTACTTC
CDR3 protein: CASSLVPGYEQYF

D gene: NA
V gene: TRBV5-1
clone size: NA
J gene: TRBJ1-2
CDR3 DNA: TGCGCCAGCAGCCCAGGGAACTATGGCTACACCTTC
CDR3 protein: CASSPGNYGYTF

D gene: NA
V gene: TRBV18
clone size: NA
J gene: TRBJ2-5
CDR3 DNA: TGTGCCAGCTCACCACCGGCCTTAGGTATAGACTTTCTACAGGAGACCCAGTACTTC
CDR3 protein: CASSPPALGIDFLQETQYF

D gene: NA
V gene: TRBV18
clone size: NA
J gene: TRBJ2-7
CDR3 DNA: TGTGCCAGCTCACCAGGTCCCTACGAGCAGTACTTC
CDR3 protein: CASSPGPYEQYF

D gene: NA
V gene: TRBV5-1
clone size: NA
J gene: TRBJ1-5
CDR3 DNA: TGCGCCAGCAGCTTGGGTTGGGGTGATTCGAGCAATCAGCCCCAGCATTTT
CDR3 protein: CASSLGWGDSSNQPQHF

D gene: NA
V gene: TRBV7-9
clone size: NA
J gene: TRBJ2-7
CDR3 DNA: TGTGCCAGCAGCTTAGCGGAGGGTTCTTTAAAGGACGAGCAGTACTTC
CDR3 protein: CASSLAEGSLKDEQYF

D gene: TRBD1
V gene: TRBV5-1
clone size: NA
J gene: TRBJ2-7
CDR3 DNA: TGCGCCAGCAGCTTGGGGCCTCGACAGGGATCCGGGTCCTACGAGCAGTACTTC
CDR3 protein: CASSLGPRQGSGSYEQYF

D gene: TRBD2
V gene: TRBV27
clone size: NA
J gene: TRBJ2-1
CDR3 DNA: TGTGCCAGCAGTTTTACTAGCGGGAATTCGGCGAATGAGCAGTTCTTC
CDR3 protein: CASSFTSGNSANEQFF

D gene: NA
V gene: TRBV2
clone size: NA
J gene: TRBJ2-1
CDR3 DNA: TGTGCCAGCAGTGAAGTTGGCCAGTTCTTC
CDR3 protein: CASSEVGQFF

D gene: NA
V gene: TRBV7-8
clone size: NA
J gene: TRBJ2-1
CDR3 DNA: TGTGCCAGCAGCTCTGGGTATGGGAGCTACAATGAGCAGTTCTTC
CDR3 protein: CASSSGYGSYNEQFF

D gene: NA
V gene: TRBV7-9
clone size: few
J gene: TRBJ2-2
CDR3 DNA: TGTGCCAGCAGCTTAGGTGTCGGGGAGCTGTTTTTT
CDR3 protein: CASSLGVGELFF

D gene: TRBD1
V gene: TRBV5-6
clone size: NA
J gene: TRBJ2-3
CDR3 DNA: TGTGCCAGCAGCTATATGACAGGGGGCGCCTCAGATACGCAGTATTTT
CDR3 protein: CASSYMTGGASDTQYF

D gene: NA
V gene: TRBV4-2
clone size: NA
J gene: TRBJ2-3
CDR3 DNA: TGTGCCAGCAGCCAAGATGGGCAGAGCACAGATACGCAGTATTTT
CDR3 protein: CASSQDGQSTDTQYF

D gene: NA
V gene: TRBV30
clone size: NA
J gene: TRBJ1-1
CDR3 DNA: TGTGCCTGGAGTGTCGACTCCAGGGTTTCGGAAGCTTTCTTT
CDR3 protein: CAWSVDSRVSEAFF

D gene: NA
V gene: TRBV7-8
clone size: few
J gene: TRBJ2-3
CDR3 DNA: TGTGCCAGCAGTTCCCTCGGCCTTAGCACAGATACGCAGTATTTT
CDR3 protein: CASSSLGLSTDTQYF

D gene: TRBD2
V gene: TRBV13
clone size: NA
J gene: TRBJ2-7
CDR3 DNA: TGTGCCAGCAGCTCCGGACTAGCGGGGCCATACGAGCAGTACTTC
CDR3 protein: CASSSGLAGPYEQYF

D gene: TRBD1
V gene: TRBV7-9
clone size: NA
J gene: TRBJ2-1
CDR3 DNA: TGTGCCAGCAGTCTCCCCTTCGGGCAGGGGGCTTACAATGAGCAGTTCTTC
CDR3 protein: CASSLPFGQGAYNEQFF

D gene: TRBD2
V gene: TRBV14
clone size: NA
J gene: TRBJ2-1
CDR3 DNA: TGTGCCAGCAGCCCCCTGTCGGGAGGGCTAAATGAGCAGTTCTTC
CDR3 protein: CASSPLSGGLNEQFF

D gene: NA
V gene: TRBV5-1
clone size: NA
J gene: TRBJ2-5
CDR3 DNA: TGCGCCAGCAGCTTGGGGGCAGGGAGCCTCCAAGAGACCCAGTACTTC
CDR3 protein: CASSLGAGSLQETQYF

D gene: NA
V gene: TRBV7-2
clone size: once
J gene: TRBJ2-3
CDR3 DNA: TGTGCCAGCAGCTTAGCGGGGACTAGCACAGATACGCAGTATTTT
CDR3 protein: CASSLAGTSTDTQYF

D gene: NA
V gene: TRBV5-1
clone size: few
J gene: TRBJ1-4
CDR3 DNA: TGCGCCAGCAGCCCGTTGGGACGGAATGAAAAACTGTTTTTT
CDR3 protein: CASSPLGRNEKLFF

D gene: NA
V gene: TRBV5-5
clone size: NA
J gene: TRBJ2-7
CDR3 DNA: TGTGCCAGCAGCTTGTGGGGTCTCTCCTACGAGCAGTACTTC
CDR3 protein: CASSLWGLSYEQYF

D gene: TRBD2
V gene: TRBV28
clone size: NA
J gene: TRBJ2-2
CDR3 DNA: TGTGCCAGCATAGCGGGACCGAACACCGGGGAGCTGTTTTTT
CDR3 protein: CASIAGPNTGELFF

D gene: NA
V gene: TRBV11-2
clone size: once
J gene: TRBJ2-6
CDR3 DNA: TGTGCCAGCAGCTTAGATCCTCGGGTCTTCACCTCTGGGGCCAACGTCCTGACTTTC
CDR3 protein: CASSLDPRVFTSGANVLTF

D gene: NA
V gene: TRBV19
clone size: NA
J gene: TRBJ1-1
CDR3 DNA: TGTGCCAGTAGTGCCATAGGGGGAGGGACTGAAGCTTTCTTT
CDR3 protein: CASSAIGGGTEAFF

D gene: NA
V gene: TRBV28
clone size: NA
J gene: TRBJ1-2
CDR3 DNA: TGTGCCAGCAGTCTCCCGACAGGACCCTATGGCTACACCTTC
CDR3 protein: CASSLPTGPYGYTF

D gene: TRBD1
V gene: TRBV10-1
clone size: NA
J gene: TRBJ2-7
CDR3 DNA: TGCGCCAGCAGTGCCGGGACAGGGCCCTACGAGCAGTACTTC
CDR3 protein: CASSAGTGPYEQYF

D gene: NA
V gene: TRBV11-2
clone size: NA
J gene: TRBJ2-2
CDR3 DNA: TGTGCCAGCAGCTTAGGACAGGCGAACACCGGGGAGCTGTTTTTT
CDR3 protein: CASSLGQANTGELFF